The clone carrying this T cell receptor (beta chain) was observed once. The sample belongs to a study of blood T cell repertoires in COVID-19. CDR1 and CDR2 from the germline V gene are SGHTA and FQGTGA. The CDR3 has 12 amino acids. Sequencing used immunoSEQ multiplex PCR; TCRdb keeps in-frame clones, though not all of them. The sample holds hundreds of thousands of clones, roughly nine tenths seen once. The receptor comes from a young man who had recovered from COVID-19. The chain joins TRBV7-3 to TRBJ1-6; D is possibly TRBD1 (6 bases). Sample: PBMCs or T cells enriched from blood (not recorded which). The CDR3 sequence is CAGASYNSPLHF. Written as DNA, the CDR3 is TGTGCGGGGGCTTCCTATAATTCACCCCTCCACTTT.